This TCR beta chain originates from a study of immune heterogeneity within non-small cell lung tumors. Multiplex PCR relied on 32 V and 13 J primers to amplify TCR beta CDR3. TCRdb processed the multiplex PCR reads anew with MiXCR; each CDR3 protein has one entry. The profile shows over 9,000 distinct CDR3 sequences, roughly 26% of them singletons. This clonotype rates as medium-sized. Its antigen is unidentified. Per sample, 600 ng of bulk tumor genomic DNA was the template used. Several biopsies were spaced far apart within each primary tumor and obtained as surgery took place. These patients got curative surgery after being newly diagnosed with untreated non-small cell lung cancer. Overall study results and limits: Between one patient and another, high-frequency T-cell receptor beta clonotypes were largely distinct.

The CDR3 has 13 amino acids. The V gene's germline CDR1 is LNHDA and CDR2 SQIVND (reference sequence). V gave up 8 bases and J gave up 7 bases, with 17 bases separating them. The sample consisted of lung tumor tissue. This clonotype was sampled from a man aged 45-60 years with non-small cell lung cancer. This chain uses TRBV19 with TRBJ1-2, with D possibly matching TRBD1 (6 bases). The CDR3 loop reads CASEEGGERGYTF. For the CDR3, the DNA is TGTGCCAGTGAGGAGGGGGGAGAGCGTGGCTACACCTTC.